This TCR beta chain was sequenced for a study of vaccination and CD4 T cells after COVID-19. Sequencing of DNA taken from cultured CD4+ T cells relied on the Oncomine TCR Beta short-read assay. TCRdb redid the calling of the PCR reads with MiXCR, one entry per CDR3 protein. The sample has 20,000 or so distinct CDR3 sequences, 26% seen once. The CDR3 extends over 15 amino acids. Germline V gives CDR1 DFQATT, CDR2 SNEGSKA (reference sequence). Trimming cost V 6 bases and J 0 bases; bases outside gene matches: 4. As for treatment: 10-day PBMC culture with coronavirus spike peptide pools or control peptides (ViraFEST assay). This clonotype was seen only a few times. What it binds is not known.

The sequence came from a human donor with COVID-19. The rearrangement uses TRBV20-1 and TRBJ2-1; 11 nucleotides match TRBD2. Sequenced material: cultured CD4+ T cells from blood. The CDR3 DNA follows: TGCAGTGCCCGTAGCGGGGGGGGCTCCTACAATGAGCAGTTCTTC. Translation gives CSARSGGGSYNEQFF.